This TCR beta chain was identified in a study of blood T cell repertoires in COVID-19. Study as a whole: Specimens from acute and convalescent COVID-19 originated in the United States, Italy and Spain. Sources were T cells, B-cell-depleted T cells, or PBMCs; the material itself was cDNA or gDNA.

Authors' data handling: Using reference gene primer amplification, nucleated cell counts were estimated. The repertoire was sequenced with immunoSEQ multiplex PCR; TCRdb's copy has only in-frame clones and lacks some. V, J and clone size reflect that table, while D and trimming were determined from the DNA. The data contain approximately 31,000 clones, around nine tenths of them singletons. Source material: peripheral blood. The sequence was collected from a human donor with active COVID-19. The donor label of this sample is uncertain.

CDR3 DNA sequence: TGTGCCAGCAGTCTGACAGGGGGCGCGGTTGGCTACACCTTC. As protein: CASSLTGGAVGYTF. The chain recombines TRBV2 with TRBJ1-2; 10 nucleotides align to TRBD1. Trimming removed 5 bases from V and 7 bases from J; junction bases left unmatched: 7. The V gene's germline CDR1 is SNHLY and CDR2 FYNNEI. The CDR3 has 14 amino acids.